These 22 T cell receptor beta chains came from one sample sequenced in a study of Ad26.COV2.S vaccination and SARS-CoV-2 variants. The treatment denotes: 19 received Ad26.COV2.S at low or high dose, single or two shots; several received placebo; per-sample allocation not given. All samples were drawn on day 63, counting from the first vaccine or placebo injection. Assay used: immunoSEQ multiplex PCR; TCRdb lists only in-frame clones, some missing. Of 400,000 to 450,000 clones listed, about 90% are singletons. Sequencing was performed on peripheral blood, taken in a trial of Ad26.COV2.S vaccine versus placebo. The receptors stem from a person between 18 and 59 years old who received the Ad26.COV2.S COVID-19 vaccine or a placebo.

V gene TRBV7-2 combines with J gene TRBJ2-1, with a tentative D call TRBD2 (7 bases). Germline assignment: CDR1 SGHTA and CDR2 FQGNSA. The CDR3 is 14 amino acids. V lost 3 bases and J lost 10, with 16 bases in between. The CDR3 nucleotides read TGTGCCAGCAGCTTCGGCCGGGGGGCTGACGAGCAGTTCTTC. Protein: CASSFGRGADEQFF. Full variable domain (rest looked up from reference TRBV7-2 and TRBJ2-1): GAGVSQSPSNKVTEKGKDVELRCDPISGHTALYWYRQSLGQGLEFLIYFQGNSAPDKSGLPSDRFSAERTGGSVSTLTIQRTQQEDSAVYLCASSFGRGADEQFFGPGTRLTVL.

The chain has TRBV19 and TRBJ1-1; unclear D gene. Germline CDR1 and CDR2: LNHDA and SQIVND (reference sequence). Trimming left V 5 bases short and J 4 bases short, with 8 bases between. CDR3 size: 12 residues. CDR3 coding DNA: TGTGCCAGTAGTGGATCTTCCACTGAAGCTTTCTTT. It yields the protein CASSGSSTEAFF.

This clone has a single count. Here the CDR3 DNA reads TGTGCCAGTAGTATCGCGCATCGAGCCCCCTACGAGCAGTACTTC. Protein: CASSIAHRAPYEQYF. This sequence joins TRBV19 and TRBJ2-7; D is undetermined. Trimming left V 3 bases short and J 2 bases short, with 14 bases between. Per germline, CDR1 LNHDA and CDR2 SQIVND (reference sequence). The CDR3 has 15 residues.

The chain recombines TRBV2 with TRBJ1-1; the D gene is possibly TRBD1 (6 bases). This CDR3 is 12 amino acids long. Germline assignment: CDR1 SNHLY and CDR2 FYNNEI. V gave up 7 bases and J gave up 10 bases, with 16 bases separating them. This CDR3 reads CASILQGGGAFF. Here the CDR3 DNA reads TGTGCCAGCATCCTACAGGGAGGAGGAGCTTTCTTT.

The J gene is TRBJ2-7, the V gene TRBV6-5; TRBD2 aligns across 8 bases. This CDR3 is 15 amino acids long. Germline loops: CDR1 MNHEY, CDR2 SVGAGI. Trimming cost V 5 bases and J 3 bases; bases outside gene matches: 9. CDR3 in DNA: TGTGCCAGCAGTCCGTCCGGGACTAGAGGCTACGAGCAGTACTTC. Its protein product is CASSPSGTRGYEQYF.

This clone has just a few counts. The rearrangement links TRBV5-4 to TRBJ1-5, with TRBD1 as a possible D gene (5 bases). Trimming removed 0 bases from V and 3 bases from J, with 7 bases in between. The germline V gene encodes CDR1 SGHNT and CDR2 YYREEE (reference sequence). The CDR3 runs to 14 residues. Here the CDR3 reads CASSLDRHNQPQHF. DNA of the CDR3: TGTGCCAGCAGCTTGGACAGGCACAATCAGCCCCAGCATTTT.

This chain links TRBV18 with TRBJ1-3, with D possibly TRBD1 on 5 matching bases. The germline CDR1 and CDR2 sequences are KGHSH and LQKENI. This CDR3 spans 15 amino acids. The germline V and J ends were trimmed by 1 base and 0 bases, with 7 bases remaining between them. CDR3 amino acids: CASSPRGVSGNTIYF. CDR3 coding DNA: TGTGCCAGCTCACCACGAGGGGTCTCTGGAAACACCATATATTTT.

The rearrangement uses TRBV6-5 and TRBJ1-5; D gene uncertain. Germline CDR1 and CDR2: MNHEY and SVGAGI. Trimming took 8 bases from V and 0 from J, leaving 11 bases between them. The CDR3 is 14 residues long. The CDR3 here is CASARDYSNQPQHF. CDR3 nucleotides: TGTGCCAGCGCCAGAGACTATAGCAATCAGCCCCAGCATTTT.

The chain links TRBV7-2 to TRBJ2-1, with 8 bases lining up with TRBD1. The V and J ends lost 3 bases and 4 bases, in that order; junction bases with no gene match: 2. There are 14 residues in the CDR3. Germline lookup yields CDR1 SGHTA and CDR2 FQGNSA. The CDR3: CASSLTGAYNEQFF. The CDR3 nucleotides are TGTGCCAGCAGCTTGACAGGGGCTTACAATGAGCAGTTCTTC.

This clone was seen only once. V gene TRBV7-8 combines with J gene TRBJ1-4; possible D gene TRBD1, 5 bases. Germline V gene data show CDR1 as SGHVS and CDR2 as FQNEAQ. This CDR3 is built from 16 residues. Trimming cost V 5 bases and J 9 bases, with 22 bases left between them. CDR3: CASSPSGTKGIQKLFF. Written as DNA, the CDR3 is TGTGCCAGCAGCCCTTCCGGGACGAAGGGAATTCAAAAACTGTTTTTT.

The CDR3 spells CATSDRLAGGVNEQFF. The CDR3 DNA is TGTGCCACCAGTGACCGACTAGCGGGGGGGGTCAATGAGCAGTTCTTC. V is TRBV24-1 and J is TRBJ2-1, with 14 nucleotides matching TRBD2. Germline values: CDR1 KGHDR, CDR2 SFDVKD. This CDR3 spans 16 amino acids. With 4 bases clipped from V and 6 bases from J, the junction kept 4 bases outside the gene matches.

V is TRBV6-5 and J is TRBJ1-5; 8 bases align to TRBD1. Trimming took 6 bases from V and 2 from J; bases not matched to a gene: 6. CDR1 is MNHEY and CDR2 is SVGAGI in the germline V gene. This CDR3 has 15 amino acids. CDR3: CASSMTGEGNQPQHF. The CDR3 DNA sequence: TGTGCCAGCAGCATGACAGGGGAGGGCAATCAGCCCCAGCATTTT.

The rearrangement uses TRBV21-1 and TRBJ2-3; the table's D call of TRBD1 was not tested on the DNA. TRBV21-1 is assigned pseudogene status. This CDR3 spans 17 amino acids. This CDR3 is CASSPPTGGQYTDTQYF. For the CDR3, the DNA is TGTGCCAGCAGCCCCCCTACTGGGGGACAGTACACAGATACGCAGTATTTT.

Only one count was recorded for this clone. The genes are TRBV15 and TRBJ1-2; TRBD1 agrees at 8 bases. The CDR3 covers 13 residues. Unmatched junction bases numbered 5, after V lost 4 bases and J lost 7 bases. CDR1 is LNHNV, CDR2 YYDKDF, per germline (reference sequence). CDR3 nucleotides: TGTGCCACCAGCAAATTACAGGGGGGTGGCTACACCTTC. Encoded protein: CATSKLQGGGYTF.

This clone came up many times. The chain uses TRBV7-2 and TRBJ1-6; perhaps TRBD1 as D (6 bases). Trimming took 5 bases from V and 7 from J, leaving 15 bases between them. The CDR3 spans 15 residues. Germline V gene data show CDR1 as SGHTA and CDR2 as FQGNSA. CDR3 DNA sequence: TGTGCCAGCAGCACGGAGGGGGGAAGGAATTCACCCCTCCACTTT. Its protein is CASSTEGGRNSPLHF.

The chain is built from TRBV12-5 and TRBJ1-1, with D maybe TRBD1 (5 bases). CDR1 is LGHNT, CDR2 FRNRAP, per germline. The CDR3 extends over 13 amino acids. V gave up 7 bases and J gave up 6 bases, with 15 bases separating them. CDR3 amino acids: CASDFNQGSEAFF. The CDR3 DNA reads TGTGCTAGTGACTTCAATCAGGGCTCTGAAGCTTTCTTT.

CDR3 sequence (DNA): TGCGCCAGCAGCCAAGGCAGTACAGGGTACTATTATGGCTACACCTTC. As protein: CASSQGSTGYYYGYTF. The J gene is TRBJ1-2, the V gene TRBV4-3; possibly TRBD1 for D (6 bases). This CDR3 has 16 amino acids. In germline, CDR1 is LGHNA, CDR2 YSLEER. V was clipped by 1 base and J by 5 bases, with 17 bases between them.

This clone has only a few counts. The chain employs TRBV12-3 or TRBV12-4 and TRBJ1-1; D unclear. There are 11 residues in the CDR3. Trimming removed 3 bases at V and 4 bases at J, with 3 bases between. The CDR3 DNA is TGTGCCAGCAGTTTCGGCACTGAAGCTTTCTTT. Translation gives CASSFGTEAFF.

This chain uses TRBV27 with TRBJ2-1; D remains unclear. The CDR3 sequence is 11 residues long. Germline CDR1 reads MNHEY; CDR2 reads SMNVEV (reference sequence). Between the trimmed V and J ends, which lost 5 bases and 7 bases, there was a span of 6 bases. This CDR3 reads CASSMGNEQFF. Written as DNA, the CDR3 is TGTGCCAGCAGTATGGGGAATGAGCAGTTCTTC.

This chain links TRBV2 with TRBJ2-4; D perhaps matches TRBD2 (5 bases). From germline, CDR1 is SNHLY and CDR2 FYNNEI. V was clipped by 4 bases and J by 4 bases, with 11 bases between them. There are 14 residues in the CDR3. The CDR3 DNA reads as TGTGCCAGCAGTGGTAGCGATTCTAAAAACATTCAGTACTTC. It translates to CASSGSDSKNIQYF.

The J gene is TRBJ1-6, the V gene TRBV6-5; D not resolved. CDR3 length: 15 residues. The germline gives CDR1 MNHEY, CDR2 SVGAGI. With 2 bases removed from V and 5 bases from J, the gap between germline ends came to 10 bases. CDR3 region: CASSYGSAHNSPLHF. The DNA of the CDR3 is TGTGCCAGCAGTTACGGGTCCGCCCATAATTCACCCCTCCACTTT.

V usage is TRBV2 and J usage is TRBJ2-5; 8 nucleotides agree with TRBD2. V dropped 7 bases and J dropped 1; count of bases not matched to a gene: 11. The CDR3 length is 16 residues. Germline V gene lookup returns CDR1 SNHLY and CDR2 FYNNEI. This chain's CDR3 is CASTPGGGGFQETQYF. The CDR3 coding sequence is TGTGCCAGCACCCCTGGGGGCGGGGGGTTCCAAGAGACCCAGTACTTC.